These T cell receptor beta chains were read from a single sample in a study of brain metastases from non-small cell lung cancer. The data were produced by immunoSEQ multiplex PCR, yet TCRdb's version contains in-frame clones alone and is incomplete. The sample contains fewer than 5,000 clones, 87% of which appear only once. The specimen sequenced was primary lung tumor tissue. The source is a donor at least 40 years old with non-small cell lung cancer. CDR3s include the opening cysteine and the closing phenylalanine or tryptophan. Each record gives: V gene, J gene, D gene, CDR3 protein. A D gene is named only where the DNA matches it firmly.

v_gene: TRBV7-3
j_gene: TRBJ2-2
d_gene: -
CDR3aa: CASSLTRGAGELFF

v_gene: TRBV25-1
j_gene: TRBJ2-3
d_gene: TRBD1
CDR3aa: CASSDRGSTDTQYF

v_gene: TRBV15
j_gene: TRBJ1-5
d_gene: -
CDR3aa: CATSRGGNQPQHF

v_gene: TRBV18
j_gene: TRBJ2-7
d_gene: TRBD1
CDR3aa: CASSPRTGDPSYEQYF

v_gene: TRBV7-7
j_gene: TRBJ1-3
d_gene: TRBD1
CDR3aa: CASSSGTGTGNTIYF

v_gene: TRBV2
j_gene: TRBJ2-3
d_gene: TRBD2
CDR3aa: CASSAGTSAADTQYF

v_gene: TRBV9
j_gene: TRBJ2-5
d_gene: -
CDR3aa: CASSVGSTQGQETQYF

v_gene: TRBV3-1/TRBV3-2
j_gene: TRBJ2-1
d_gene: -
CDR3aa: CASSQDRSSYNEQFF

v_gene: TRBV24-1
j_gene: TRBJ2-7
d_gene: TRBD1
CDR3aa: CATSDTDRREQYF

v_gene: TRBV7-9
j_gene: TRBJ1-3
d_gene: -
CDR3aa: CASSLVVSGNTIYF

v_gene: TRBV19
j_gene: TRBJ1-4
d_gene: -
CDR3aa: CASSIYWGTGEKLFF

v_gene: TRBV5-1
j_gene: TRBJ2-5
d_gene: TRBD2
CDR3aa: CASSRASGNQETQYF

v_gene: TRBV6-2/TRBV6-3
j_gene: TRBJ2-3
d_gene: TRBD1
CDR3aa: CASSQGQGWTDTQYF

v_gene: TRBV4-1
j_gene: TRBJ2-7
d_gene: -
CDR3aa: CASSQAVRAYEQYF

v_gene: TRBV10-3
j_gene: TRBJ2-6
d_gene: -
CDR3aa: CAISGAGANVLTF

v_gene: TRBV10-3
j_gene: TRBJ2-7
d_gene: -
CDR3aa: CAISGQAGYEQYF

v_gene: TRBV12-3/TRBV12-4
j_gene: TRBJ2-5
d_gene: -
CDR3aa: CASSSGETQYF

v_gene: TRBV28
j_gene: TRBJ2-7
d_gene: -
CDR3aa: CASSSYLQNSYEQYF

v_gene: TRBV9
j_gene: TRBJ2-7
d_gene: TRBD1
CDR3aa: CASSPWTGVDEQYF

v_gene: TRBV4-1
j_gene: TRBJ1-2
d_gene: -
CDR3aa: CASSHPQDLRYGYTF

v_gene: TRBV6-5
j_gene: -
d_gene: -
CDR3aa: CASSPTGIGNTIYF

v_gene: TRBV4-2
j_gene: TRBJ1-1
d_gene: -
CDR3aa: CASRTGDGPGGNTEAFF

v_gene: TRBV15
j_gene: TRBJ2-3
d_gene: TRBD2
CDR3aa: CATRKTSGGTDTQYF

v_gene: TRBV18
j_gene: TRBJ1-2
d_gene: TRBD1
CDR3aa: CASSQTPGQGYGYTF

v_gene: TRBV5-1
j_gene: TRBJ2-4
d_gene: TRBD1
CDR3aa: CASSFDREGGIAKNIQYF

v_gene: TRBV6-5
j_gene: TRBJ1-5
d_gene: TRBD1
CDR3aa: CASRNSGQLNQPQHF

v_gene: TRBV7-8
j_gene: TRBJ2-7
d_gene: -
CDR3aa: CASSLEESSGALGYEQYF

v_gene: TRBV27
j_gene: TRBJ2-7
d_gene: TRBD1
CDR3aa: CASNRGPFGEQYF

v_gene: TRBV27
j_gene: TRBJ2-1
d_gene: -
CDR3aa: CASSLGQGLGDEQFF

v_gene: TRBV12-3/TRBV12-4
j_gene: TRBJ2-1
d_gene: -
CDR3aa: CASLGRPNNEQFF

v_gene: TRBV5-4
j_gene: TRBJ2-4
d_gene: -
CDR3aa: CTSSPGQVNIQYF

v_gene: TRBV18
j_gene: TRBJ2-7
d_gene: -
CDR3aa: CASSPGDYEQYF

v_gene: TRBV28
j_gene: TRBJ2-7
d_gene: -
CDR3aa: CASSLYRYEQYF

v_gene: TRBV20-1
j_gene: TRBJ2-5
d_gene: -
CDR3aa: CSAQYQETQYF

v_gene: TRBV5-1
j_gene: TRBJ2-1
d_gene: -
CDR3aa: CASSLGQGNEQFF

v_gene: TRBV6-2/TRBV6-3
j_gene: TRBJ2-7
d_gene: TRBD1
CDR3aa: CASSYNRGLYEQYF

v_gene: TRBV15
j_gene: TRBJ2-3
d_gene: -
CDR3aa: CATSRERASTDTQYF

v_gene: TRBV13
j_gene: TRBJ2-3
d_gene: -
CDR3aa: CASSLQAAGYADTQYF

v_gene: TRBV6-1
j_gene: TRBJ2-7
d_gene: -
CDR3aa: CASSEANGGEQYF

v_gene: TRBV30
j_gene: TRBJ2-5
d_gene: TRBD2
CDR3aa: CAWSVLGGIQETQYF

v_gene: TRBV29-1
j_gene: TRBJ2-2
d_gene: -
CDR3aa: CSVVRQPGTGELFF

v_gene: TRBV11-1
j_gene: TRBJ2-6
d_gene: -
CDR3aa: CASSFTGANVLTF

v_gene: TRBV28
j_gene: TRBJ2-3
d_gene: -
CDR3aa: CASKPRRLLTDTQYF

v_gene: TRBV4-1
j_gene: TRBJ1-4
d_gene: TRBD1
CDR3aa: CASSQLGQGFEKLFF

v_gene: TRBV5-6
j_gene: TRBJ1-1
d_gene: -
CDR3aa: CASRPEGVSNTEAFF

v_gene: TRBV5-4
j_gene: TRBJ1-1
d_gene: -
CDR3aa: CASSLVGSMNTEAFF

v_gene: TRBV4-2
j_gene: TRBJ2-3
d_gene: -
CDR3aa: CASSQGTAMGDTQYF

v_gene: TRBV6-5
j_gene: TRBJ1-2
d_gene: -
CDR3aa: CAVTANYGYTF

v_gene: TRBV19
j_gene: TRBJ1-3
d_gene: TRBD1
CDR3aa: CASGTGNGNTIYF

v_gene: TRBV7-2
j_gene: TRBJ2-2
d_gene: -
CDR3aa: CASSLAQGGGNTGELFF

v_gene: TRBV3-1/TRBV3-2
j_gene: TRBJ2-7
d_gene: TRBD1
CDR3aa: CASSQGRTGPREQYF

v_gene: TRBV7-8
j_gene: TRBJ2-4
d_gene: -
CDR3aa: CATEYLFKNIQYF

v_gene: TRBV6-5
j_gene: TRBJ1-3
d_gene: TRBD1
CDR3aa: CASSYLSRGPGNTIYF

v_gene: TRBV2
j_gene: TRBJ2-3
d_gene: -
CDR3aa: CASSEDGGPLIDTQYF

v_gene: TRBV6-5
j_gene: TRBJ1-1
d_gene: TRBD1
CDR3aa: CASRAQGTEAFF

v_gene: TRBV9
j_gene: TRBJ2-5
d_gene: TRBD1
CDR3aa: CASSVRQGAGETQYF

v_gene: TRBV4-3
j_gene: TRBJ1-3
d_gene: -
CDR3aa: CASSPQAPGWTSGNTIYF

v_gene: TRBV7-3
j_gene: TRBJ2-3
d_gene: -
CDR3aa: CASSLTRGTTNTQYF

v_gene: TRBV7-9
j_gene: TRBJ1-3
d_gene: -
CDR3aa: CASSADRFSGNTIYF